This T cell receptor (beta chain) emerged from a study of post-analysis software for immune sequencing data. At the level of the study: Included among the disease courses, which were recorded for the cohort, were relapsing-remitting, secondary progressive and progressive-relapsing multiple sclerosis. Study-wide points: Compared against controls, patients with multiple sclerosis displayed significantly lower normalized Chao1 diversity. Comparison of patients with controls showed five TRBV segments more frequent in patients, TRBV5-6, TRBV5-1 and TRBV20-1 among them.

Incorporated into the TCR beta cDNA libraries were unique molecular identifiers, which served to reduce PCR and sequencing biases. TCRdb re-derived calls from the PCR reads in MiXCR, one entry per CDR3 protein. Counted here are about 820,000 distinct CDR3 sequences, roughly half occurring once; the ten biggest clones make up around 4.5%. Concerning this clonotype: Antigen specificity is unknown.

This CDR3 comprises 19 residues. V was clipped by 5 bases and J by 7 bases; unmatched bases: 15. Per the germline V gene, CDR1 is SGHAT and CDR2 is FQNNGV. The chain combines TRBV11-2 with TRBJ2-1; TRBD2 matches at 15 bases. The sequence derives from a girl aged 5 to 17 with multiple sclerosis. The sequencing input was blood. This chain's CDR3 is CASSRGLAGGVGGWNEQFF. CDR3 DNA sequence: TGTGCCAGCAGCCGAGGACTAGCGGGAGGGGTCGGCGGCTGGAATGAGCAGTTCTTC.